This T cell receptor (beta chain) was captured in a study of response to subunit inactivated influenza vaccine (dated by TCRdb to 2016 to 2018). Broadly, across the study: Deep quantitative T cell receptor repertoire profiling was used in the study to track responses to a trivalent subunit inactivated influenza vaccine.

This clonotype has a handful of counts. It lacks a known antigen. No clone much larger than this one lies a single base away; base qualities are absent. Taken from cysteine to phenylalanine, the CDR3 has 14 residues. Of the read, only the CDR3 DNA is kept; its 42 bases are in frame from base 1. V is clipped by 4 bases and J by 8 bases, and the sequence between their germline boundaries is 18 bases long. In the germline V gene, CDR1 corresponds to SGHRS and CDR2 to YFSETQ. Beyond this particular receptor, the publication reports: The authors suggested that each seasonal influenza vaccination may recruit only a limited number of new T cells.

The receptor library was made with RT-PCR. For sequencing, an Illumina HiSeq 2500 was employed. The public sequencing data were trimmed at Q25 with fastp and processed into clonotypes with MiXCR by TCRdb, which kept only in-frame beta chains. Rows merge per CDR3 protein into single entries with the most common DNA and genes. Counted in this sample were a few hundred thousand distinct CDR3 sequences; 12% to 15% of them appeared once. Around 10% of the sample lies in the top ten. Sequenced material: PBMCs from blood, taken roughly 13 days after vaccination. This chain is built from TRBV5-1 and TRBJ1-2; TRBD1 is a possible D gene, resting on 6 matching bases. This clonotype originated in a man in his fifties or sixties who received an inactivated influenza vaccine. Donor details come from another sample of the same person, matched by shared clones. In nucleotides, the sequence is TGCGCCAGCAGCATCGGGGGCCTAGGTGAGGGCTACACCTTC. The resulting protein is CASSIGGLGEGYTF.